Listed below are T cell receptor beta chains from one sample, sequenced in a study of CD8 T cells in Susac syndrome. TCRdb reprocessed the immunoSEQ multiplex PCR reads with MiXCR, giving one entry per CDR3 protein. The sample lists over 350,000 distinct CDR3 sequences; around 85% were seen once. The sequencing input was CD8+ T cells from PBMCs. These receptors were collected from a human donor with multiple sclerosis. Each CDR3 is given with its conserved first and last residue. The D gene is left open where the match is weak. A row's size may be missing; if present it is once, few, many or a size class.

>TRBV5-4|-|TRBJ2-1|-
CASSLDQGIGNEQFF
TGTGCCAGCAGCTTGGACCAGGGTATAGGGAATGAGCAGTTCTTC
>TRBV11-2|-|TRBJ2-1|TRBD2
CASTPGTTDGDEQFF
TGTGCCAGCACCCCCGGGACTACCGACGGAGATGAGCAGTTCTTC
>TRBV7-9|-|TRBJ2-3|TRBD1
CASSSMSSGQGSPDTQYF
TGTGCCAGCAGCTCGATGTCGTCGGGACAGGGTAGCCCAGATACGCAGTATTTT
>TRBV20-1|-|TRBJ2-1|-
CSASNYNEQFF
TGCAGTGCTAGCAACTACAATGAGCAGTTCTTC
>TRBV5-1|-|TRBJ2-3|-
CASSLVPGIVSIDTQYF
TGCGCCAGCAGCTTGGTGCCAGGGATAGTATCTATAGATACGCAGTATTTT
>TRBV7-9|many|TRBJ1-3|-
CASSLVGNTIYF
TGTGCCAGCAGCTTAGTTGGAAACACCATATATTTT
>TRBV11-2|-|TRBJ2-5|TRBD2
CASSHRVASGETQYF
TGTGCCAGCAGCCACCGGGTTGCTAGCGGGGAGACCCAGTACTTC
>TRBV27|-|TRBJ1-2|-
CASSLSIQPYYGYTF
TGTGCCAGCAGTTTATCGATCCAGCCCTACTATGGCTACACCTTC
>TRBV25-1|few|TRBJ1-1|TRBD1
CASSDGTGWTEAFF
TGTGCCAGCAGTGATGGGACAGGGTGGACTGAAGCTTTCTTT
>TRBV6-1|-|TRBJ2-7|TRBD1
CASSSPGQGSNEQYF
TGTGCCAGCAGTTCACCGGGACAGGGGAGCAACGAGCAGTACTTC
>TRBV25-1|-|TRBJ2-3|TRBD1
CASDTGQGLDTQYF
TGTGCCAGCGATACGGGACAGGGGTTAGATACGCAGTATTTT